The 16 T cell receptor beta chains reported below all come from one sample, sequenced in a study of T cell responses to AZD1222 COVID-19 vaccine. Sequenced by immunoSEQ multiplex PCR; TCRdb stores in-frame clones only, minus some. The sample comprises around 100,000 clones, 80% to 95% of which are singletons, and more than 1.5% rests with the top ten. The sample consisted of peripheral blood, taken on day 0 of AZD1222 vaccination. These TCRs come from an adult in good health.

The V gene is TRBV6-5, the J gene TRBJ1-1, with unresolved D. This CDR3 has 13 residues. V lost 0 bases and J lost 7, with 9 bases in between. Germline lookup yields CDR1 MNHEY and CDR2 SVGAGI. The CDR3 coding sequence is TGTGCCAGCAGTTACTCGAGTGGGAATGAAGCTTTCTTT. This translates into CASSYSSGNEAFF.

V and J are TRBV9 and TRBJ2-2, with D perhaps matching TRBD1 (5 bases). CDR1 SGDLS and CDR2 YYNGEE come from the germline V gene. The CDR3 is 15 amino acids. Trimming stripped 0 bases from V and 7 bases from J, with 13 bases between. Here the CDR3 DNA reads TGTGCCAGCAGCGTAGAGCCAAGGCAGGGCGGGGAGCTGTTTTTT. Encoded protein: CASSVEPRQGGELFF.

J is TRBJ2-7 and V is TRBV3-1 (or the pseudogene TRBV3-2), with no clear D. Germline V lookup: CDR1 LGHDT, CDR2 YNNKEL (reference sequence). Trimming left V 5 bases short and J 3 bases short, with 8 bases between. The CDR3 runs 12 residues. The CDR3 DNA sequence: TGTGCCAGCAGCGAGGACCTCTACGAGCAGTACTTC. It yields the protein CASSEDLYEQYF.

The rearrangement links TRBV5-5 to TRBJ1-4, with D uncertain. Between the trimmed V and J ends, which lost 0 bases and 5 bases, there was a span of 5 bases. This CDR3 has 13 amino acids. Per the germline V gene, CDR1 is SGHKS and CDR2 is YYEKEE (reference sequence). The CDR3 loop is CASSLAVNEKLFF. The CDR3, as DNA: TGTGCCAGCAGCTTGGCGGTAAATGAAAAACTGTTTTTT.

This clone was observed a handful of times. V usage is TRBV3-1 (or the pseudogene TRBV3-2) and J usage is TRBJ1-1, with no clear D. This CDR3 spans 13 amino acids. V gave up 4 bases and J gave up 4 bases, with 10 bases separating them. Germline loops: CDR1 LGHDT, CDR2 YNNKEL (reference sequence). CDR3 nucleotides: TGTGCCAGCAGCCCCTCCGTTATCACTGAAGCTTTCTTT. It encodes CASSPSVITEAFF.

This CDR3 reads CATSRDRAYNEKLFF. The DNA for the CDR3 is TGTGCCACCAGCAGAGATCGAGCTTATAATGAAAAACTGTTTTTT. V and J are TRBV15 and TRBJ1-4; D gene unclear. CDR3 size: 15 residues. The ends were cut back, 0 bases at V and 4 bases at J, with 9 bases in the middle. From germline, CDR1 is LNHNV and CDR2 YYDKDF (reference sequence).

The chain combines TRBV12-3 or TRBV12-4 with TRBJ1-6, with D maybe TRBD1 (6 bases). There are 13 residues in the CDR3. V was clipped by 5 bases and J by 14 bases, with 16 bases between them. In DNA, the CDR3 is TGTGCCAGCAGTCCCGGGACAAGGACAACCCTCCACTTT. It yields the protein CASSPGTRTTLHF.

The V gene is TRBV28, the J gene TRBJ1-3; D is unresolved. The CDR3 length is 14 residues. The V end was cut by 4 bases, the J end by 3 bases, with 10 bases between. CDR1 and CDR2 from the germline V gene are MDHEN and SYDVKM. The CDR3, as DNA: TGTGCCAGCAGTTGGGCCAGTGGTGGAAACACCATATATTTT. It is translated as CASSWASGGNTIYF.

As for this clone: At one end, the junction sequence differs from germline, possibly due to a read error. The CDR3 sequence is CSVEGLGNEQFF. The CDR3 region has the DNA TGCAGCGTGGAAGGACTAGGCAATGAGCAGTTCTTC. The rearrangement joins TRBV29-1 to TRBJ2-1; TRBD2 matches 7 bases. The CDR3 sequence is 12 residues long. Per the germline V gene, CDR1 is SQVTM and CDR2 is ANQGSEA.

CDR3 protein: CAWSRHRVEETQYF. The CDR3 nucleotides read TGTGCCTGGAGTAGGCACAGGGTTGAGGAGACCCAGTACTTC. This chain links TRBV30 with TRBJ2-5; possible D gene TRBD1, 6 bases. The V and J ends lost 2 bases and 5 bases respectively, with 15 bases between them. This CDR3 has 14 amino acids. Germline assignment: CDR1 GTSNPN and CDR2 SVGIG (reference sequence). Together with reference TRBV30 and TRBJ2-5, the CDR3 gives the full variable domain: SQTIHQWPATLVQPVGSPLSLECTVEGTSNPNLYWYRQAAGRGLQLLFYSVGIGQISSEVPQNLSASRPQDRQFILSSKKLLLSDSGFYLCAWSRHRVEETQYFGPGTRLLVL.

The chain uses TRBV19 and TRBJ1-5, with 7 bases identical to TRBD1. This CDR3 is built from 14 residues. Per the germline V gene, CDR1 is LNHDA and CDR2 is SQIVND (reference sequence). The V segment lost 5 bases and the J segment 5 bases; nucleotides outside the gene matches: 6. As DNA, the CDR3 is TGTGCCAGTAGTCCCCGACAGGGATATCAGCCCCAGCATTTT. Protein sequence: CASSPRQGYQPQHF.

The chain is built from TRBV28 and TRBJ1-1; possibly TRBD1 for D (5 bases). The CDR3 runs 14 residues. The germline V gene has CDR1 MDHEN and CDR2 SYDVKM. Deletions cut 5 bases from V and 0 bases from J, with 10 bases between. This CDR3 reads CASSPGEMNTEAFF. The CDR3, as DNA: TGTGCCAGCAGTCCGGGGGAGATGAACACTGAAGCTTTCTTT.

The chain couples TRBV5-1 to TRBJ2-3; tentative D call: TRBD1 (6 bases). The CDR3 loop spans 15 amino acids. The ends were cut back, 0 bases at V and 6 bases at J, with 14 bases in the middle. Germline V gene data show CDR1 as SGHRS and CDR2 as YFSETQ. The CDR3 is CASSLEIQGADTQYF. The CDR3 DNA follows: TGCGCCAGCAGCTTGGAGATACAGGGTGCGGATACGCAGTATTTT.

The V and J genes are TRBV28 and TRBJ1-1, with TRBD1 identical over 9 bases. The CDR3 runs to 14 residues. With V trimmed by 6 bases and J by 5 bases, 7 bases remained unmatched. The germline V gene has CDR1 MDHEN and CDR2 SYDVKM. CDR3 residues: CASSQTQGATEAFF. The CDR3 coding sequence is TGTGCCAGCAGCCAGACACAGGGGGCGACTGAAGCTTTCTTT.

The V gene is TRBV7-9, the J gene TRBJ1-5, with D possibly matching TRBD1 (5 bases). Germline V gene sequence: CDR1 SEHNR, CDR2 FQNEAQ (reference sequence). This CDR3 is built from 15 residues. The V end was cut by 5 bases, the J end by 6 bases, with 17 bases between. The CDR3 sequence is CASSDQGGIGQPQHF. The CDR3 DNA sequence: TGTGCCAGCAGCGACCAGGGAGGTATAGGTCAGCCCCAGCATTTT.

The chain uses TRBV7-9 and TRBJ1-5; 8 nucleotides agree with TRBD1. The CDR3 sequence is 14 residues long. V shed 5 bases, J shed 5 bases, and the junction held 5 bases outside the gene matches. From germline, CDR1 is SEHNR and CDR2 FQNEAQ (reference sequence). The CDR3 coding sequence is TGTGCCAGCAGCGCACAGACAGGGGATCAGCCCCAGCATTTT. Encoded protein: CASSAQTGDQPQHF.